Shown below are 21 T cell receptor beta chains from a single sample sequenced in a study of cytomegalovirus exposure and HLA in healthy donors. The study ran its PCR with 60 Vbeta and 13 Jbeta primers. Profiled with immunoSEQ multiplex PCR; TCRdb holds only in-frame clones, not every one. The sample shows over 50,000 clones, around 75% of them seen only once. The sequenced material came from PBMCs. These receptors originate from a middle-aged man in good health and CMV-seropositive.

This chain links TRBV6-5 with TRBJ2-7; D possibly corresponds to TRBD1 (5 bases). This CDR3 spans 15 amino acids. CDR1 is MNHEY, CDR2 SVGAGI, per germline. Trimming left V 7 bases short and J 0 bases short, with 16 bases between. CDR3 DNA: TGTGCCAGCACAGGGCAGGGCAACCCCTCCTACGAGCAGTACTTC. Translated, it gives CASTGQGNPSYEQYF.

The chain uses TRBV30 and TRBJ2-2; 10 positions agree with TRBD2. This CDR3 has 14 amino acids. The V gene's germline CDR1 is GTSNPN and CDR2 SVGIG (reference sequence). As DNA, the CDR3 is TGTGCTCAACAGCGGGGGGGAAACACCGGGGAGCTGTTTTTT. This translates into CAQQRGGNTGELFF.

This clone has just a few counts. The chain recombines TRBV6-5 with TRBJ1-3, with TRBD1 as a possible D gene (6 bases). Germline CDR1 reads MNHEY; CDR2 reads SVGAGI. The CDR3 totals 14 residues. V was cut by 5 bases and J by 1 base, with 9 bases left in between. Here the CDR3 DNA reads TGTGCCAGCAGTGAGAGGGGGTCTGGAAACACCATATATTTT. Protein sequence: CASSERGSGNTIYF.

The chain joins TRBV4-3 to TRBJ2-1; 13 nucleotides agree with TRBD2. The length of the CDR3 is 18 residues. Trimming at V came to 5 bases and at J to 8 bases, leaving 15 bases not matched to a gene. Germline loops: CDR1 LGHNA, CDR2 YSLEER. Here the CDR3 DNA reads TGCGCCAGCAGCGATACTAGCGGGGGGGGCCTCATTCCACATGAGCAGTTCTTC. Amino acids: CASSDTSGGGLIPHEQFF.

The chain links TRBV18 to TRBJ1-6, with 7 bases identical to TRBD1. J lost 7 bases, V lost 3 bases, and 6 bases had no gene match. CDR1 and CDR2 from the germline V gene are KGHSH and LQKENI. The CDR3 spans 15 residues. CDR3 nucleotide sequence: TGTGCCAGCTCACCCGACAGGGAGAGGAATTCACCCCTCCACTTT. Translating it yields CASSPDRERNSPLHF.

The chain links TRBV6-5 to TRBJ1-2; possible D gene TRBD1, 5 bases. This CDR3 region has 12 residues. The germline gives CDR1 MNHEY, CDR2 SVGAGI. Trimming removed 5 bases from V and 7 bases from J, with 11 bases in between. The CDR3, as DNA: TGTGCCAGCAGTGTAAGGGGTCGTGGCTACACCTTC. Amino acid sequence: CASSVRGRGYTF.

The chain joins TRBV4-1 to TRBJ2-7; possible D gene TRBD2, 6 bases. V lost 4 bases to trimming and J lost 3 bases, with 13 bases between them. From germline, CDR1 is MGHRA and CDR2 YSYEKL. The CDR3 totals 14 residues. Here the CDR3 DNA reads TGCGCCAGCAGCCTAGGGGCGGGGTTCTACGAGCAGTACTTC. This gives the protein CASSLGAGFYEQYF.

This clone showed up just a few times. V is TRBV13 and J is TRBJ1-2, with D uncertain. Trimming left V 0 bases short and J 2 bases short, with 4 bases between. The CDR3 runs 13 residues. Germline CDR1 and CDR2: PRHDT and FYEKMQ (reference sequence). CDR3 DNA: TGTGCCAGCAGCTTAGGACAGAACTATGGCTACACCTTC. Its translation: CASSLGQNYGYTF. Combining the CDR3 with reference TRBV13 and TRBJ1-2 gives the whole variable domain AAGVIQSPRHLIKEKRETATLKCYPIPRHDTVYWYQQGPGQDPQFLISFYEKMQSDKGSIPDRFSAQQFSDYHSELNMSSLELGDSALYFCASSLGQNYGYTFGSGTRLTVV.

This clone was detected only a few times. This rearrangement joins TRBV5-5 to TRBJ2-7; no reliable D call. The ends were cut back, 0 bases at V and 7 bases at J, with 8 bases in the middle. CDR1 is SGHKS and CDR2 is YYEKEE in the germline V gene (reference sequence). CDR3 length equals 12 residues. As DNA, the CDR3 is TGTGCCAGCAGCTTGGTGGCCCAGGAGCAGTACTTC. Amino acid sequence: CASSLVAQEQYF.

The CDR3 loop is CASSPGDSYEQYF. CDR3 bases: TGTGCCAGCTCACCAGGGGACAGCTACGAGCAGTACTTC. V and J are TRBV18 and TRBJ2-7; 7 bases align to TRBD1. Germline V gene sequence: CDR1 KGHSH, CDR2 LQKENI. Trimming at V came to 2 bases and at J to 3 bases, leaving 1 base not matched to a gene. The CDR3 length is 13 residues.

V and J are TRBV6-5 and TRBJ1-1; D might be TRBD1 (5 bases). V was clipped by 7 bases and J by 6 bases, with 12 bases between them. This CDR3 is built from 12 residues. The germline gives CDR1 MNHEY, CDR2 SVGAGI. In DNA, the CDR3 is TGTGCCAGCAACATAGGGGAAGCTGAAGCTTTCTTT. Protein: CASNIGEAEAFF.

In this sample, this clone turned up a few times. This sequence joins TRBV9 and TRBJ2-5; D possibly corresponds to TRBD1 (6 bases). The CDR3 loop spans 15 amino acids. Germline V gene lookup returns CDR1 SGDLS and CDR2 YYNGEE. Trimming shortened V by 4 bases and J by 3 bases, and 16 bases separated the two germline ends. The CDR3 sequence: CASSPTGITKETQYF. The DNA of the CDR3 is TGTGCCAGCAGCCCCACAGGGATCACGAAAGAGACCCAGTACTTC.

The chain carries TRBV7-3 and TRBJ2-3; D is perhaps TRBD1 (6 bases). Per germline, CDR1 SGHTA and CDR2 FQGTGA. V was clipped by 5 bases and J by 2 bases, with 14 bases between them. There are 15 residues in the CDR3. The CDR3 sequence is CASSNTGFPTDTQYF. CDR3 DNA sequence: TGTGCCAGCAGCAATACAGGGTTCCCCACAGATACGCAGTATTTT.

The table lists this clone with a few counts. The V call is TRBV6-6, the J call TRBJ1-6; 8 positions agree with TRBD1. J was trimmed by 8 bases and V by 2 bases; bases with no gene match: 8. Germline loops: CDR1 MNHNY, CDR2 SVGAGI (reference sequence). This CDR3 has 16 residues. The CDR3 DNA reads as TGTGCCAGCAGTTACGAAGGGCCAGGGGGCGATTCACCCCTCCACTTT. Its protein is CASSYEGPGGDSPLHF.

The J gene is TRBJ2-5, the V gene TRBV4-1; 7 bases are shared with TRBD1. Unmatched junction bases numbered 3, after V lost 5 bases and J lost 3 bases. CDR3 length equals 13 residues. Looked up from germline, CDR1 is MGHRA and CDR2 is YSYEKL. CDR3 bases: TGCGCCAGCAGCTCGACAGGGAAAGAGACCCAGTACTTC. Translation gives CASSSTGKETQYF.

The J gene is TRBJ2-3, the V gene TRBV9; unclear D gene. The CDR3 contains 12 residues. V lost 4 bases to trimming and J lost 3 bases, with 6 bases between them. Per germline, CDR1 SGDLS and CDR2 YYNGEE. The CDR3: CASSTRTDTQYF. The CDR3 DNA is TGTGCCAGCAGCACCCGGACAGATACGCAGTATTTT.

Turning to this clone: At one end the junction does not follow the germline gene, possibly because of a read error. J is TRBJ2-6 and V is TRBV28; weak D call: TRBD1 (5 bases). This CDR3 region has 13 residues. The germline V gene encodes CDR1 MDHEN and CDR2 SYDVKM. This chain's CDR3 is CDSSDSGANVLNF. The CDR3, as DNA: TGTGACAGCAGTGACTCTGGGGCCAACGTCCTGAATTTC.

CDR3 nucleotides: TGTGCCAGTAGTACGGACAGGGAAAGGGGCAATCAGCCCCAGCATTTT. Encoded protein: CASSTDRERGNQPQHF. This chain links TRBV19 with TRBJ1-5, with 8 bases that match TRBD1. Germline V gene lookup returns CDR1 LNHDA and CDR2 SQIVND (reference sequence). V dropped 4 bases and J dropped 2; count of bases not matched to a gene: 7. The CDR3 spans 16 residues.

The V call is TRBV29-1, the J call TRBJ1-2; D not certain. CDR3 length equals 14 residues. Between the trimmed V and J ends, which lost 4 bases and 4 bases, there was a span of 16 bases. Per germline, CDR1 SQVTM and CDR2 ANQGSEA. The CDR3: CSVAKGGLTYGYTF. DNA for the CDR3: TGCAGCGTTGCAAAAGGAGGGTTGACCTATGGCTACACCTTC.

The J gene is TRBJ2-5, the V gene TRBV28, with 16 bases lining up with TRBD2. Near its end, the DNA agrees better with TRBJ2-7, so the J call may be wrong. The CDR3 loop spans 18 amino acids. Germline values: CDR1 MDHEN, CDR2 SYDVKM. The CDR3 DNA sequence: TGTGCCAGCAGCCCGGGACTAGCGGGAGGGGTCGTCCTCTACGAGCAGTACTTC. Protein: CASSPGLAGGVVLYEQYF.

The chain employs TRBV5-8 and TRBJ2-7; 8 positions match TRBD1. Trimming cost V 4 bases and J 7 bases; bases outside gene matches: 7. CDR1 is SGHTS and CDR2 is YDEGEE in the germline V gene. The CDR3 extends over 13 amino acids. The CDR3 bases are TGTGCCAGCAGCCAGACAGGGGCGCGTGAGCAGTACTTC. It translates to CASSQTGAREQYF.